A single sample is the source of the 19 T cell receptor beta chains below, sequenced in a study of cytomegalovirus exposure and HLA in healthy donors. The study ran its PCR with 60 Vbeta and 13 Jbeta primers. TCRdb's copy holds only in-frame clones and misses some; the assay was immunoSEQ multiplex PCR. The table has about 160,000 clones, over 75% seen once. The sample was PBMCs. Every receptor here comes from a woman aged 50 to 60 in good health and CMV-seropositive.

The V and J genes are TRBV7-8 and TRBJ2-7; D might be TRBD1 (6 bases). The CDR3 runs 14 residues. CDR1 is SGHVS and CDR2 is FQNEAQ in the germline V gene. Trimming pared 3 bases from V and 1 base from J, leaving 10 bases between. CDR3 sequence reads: CASSFDRRSYEQYF. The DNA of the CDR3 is TGTGCCAGCAGCTTTGACAGGAGGTCCTACGAGCAGTACTTC.

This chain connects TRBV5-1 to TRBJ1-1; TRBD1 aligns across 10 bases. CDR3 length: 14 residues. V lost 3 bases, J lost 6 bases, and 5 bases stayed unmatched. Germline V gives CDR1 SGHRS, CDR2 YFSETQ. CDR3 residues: CASSSGQGLPEAFF. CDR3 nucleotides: TGCGCCAGCAGCTCGGGACAGGGGCTCCCTGAAGCTTTCTTT.

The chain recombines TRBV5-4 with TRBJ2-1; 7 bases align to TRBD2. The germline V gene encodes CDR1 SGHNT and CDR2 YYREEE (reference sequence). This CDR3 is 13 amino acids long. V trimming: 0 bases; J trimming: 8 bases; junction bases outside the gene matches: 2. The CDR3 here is CASSLGEGYEQFF. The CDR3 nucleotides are TGTGCCAGCAGCTTGGGGGAGGGCTATGAGCAGTTCTTC.

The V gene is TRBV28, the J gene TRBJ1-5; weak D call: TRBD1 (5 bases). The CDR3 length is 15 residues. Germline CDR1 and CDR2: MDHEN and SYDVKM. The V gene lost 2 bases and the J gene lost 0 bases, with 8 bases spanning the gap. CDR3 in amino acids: CASSLETDSNQPQHF. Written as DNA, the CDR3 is TGTGCCAGCAGTTTAGAGACAGATAGCAATCAGCCCCAGCATTTT.

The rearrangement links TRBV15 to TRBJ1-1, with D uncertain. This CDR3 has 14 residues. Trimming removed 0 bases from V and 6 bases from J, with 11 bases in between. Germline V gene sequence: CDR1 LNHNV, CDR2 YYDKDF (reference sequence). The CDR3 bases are TGTGCCACCAGCAGAGATACGAGAGTGGCTGAAGCTTTCTTT. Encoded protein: CATSRDTRVAEAFF.

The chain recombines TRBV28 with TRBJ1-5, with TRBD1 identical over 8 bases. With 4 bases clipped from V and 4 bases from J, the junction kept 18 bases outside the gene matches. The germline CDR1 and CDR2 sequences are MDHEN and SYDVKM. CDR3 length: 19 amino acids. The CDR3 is CASSSMLDFRGLGNQPQHF. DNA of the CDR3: TGTGCCAGCAGTTCAATGCTGGACTTCAGGGGGCTGGGTAATCAGCCCCAGCATTTT.

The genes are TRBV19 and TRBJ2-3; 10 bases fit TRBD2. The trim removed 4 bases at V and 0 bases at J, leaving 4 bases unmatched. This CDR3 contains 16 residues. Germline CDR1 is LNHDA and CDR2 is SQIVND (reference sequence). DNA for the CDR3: TGTGCCAGTAGTAAGGGACTAGCGCAGAGCACAGATACGCAGTATTTT. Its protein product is CASSKGLAQSTDTQYF.

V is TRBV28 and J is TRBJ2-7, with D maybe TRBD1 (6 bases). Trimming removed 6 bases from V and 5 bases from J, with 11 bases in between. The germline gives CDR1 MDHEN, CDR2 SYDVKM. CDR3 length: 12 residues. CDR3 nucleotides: TGTGCCAGCAGGCTGGGACATAACGAGCAGTACTTC. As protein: CASRLGHNEQYF.

The CDR3 DNA sequence: TGCGCCAGCAGTGATAGAAATGAAGGGACAGGGGTTTTTGATTCACCCCTCCACTTT. Translated, it gives CASSDRNEGTGVFDSPLHF. V gene TRBV10-1 combines with J gene TRBJ1-6; 10 positions match TRBD1. V dropped 3 bases and J dropped 8; count of bases not matched to a gene: 16. CDR1 and CDR2 from the germline V gene are WNHNN and SYGVQD (reference sequence). The length of the CDR3 is 19 residues.

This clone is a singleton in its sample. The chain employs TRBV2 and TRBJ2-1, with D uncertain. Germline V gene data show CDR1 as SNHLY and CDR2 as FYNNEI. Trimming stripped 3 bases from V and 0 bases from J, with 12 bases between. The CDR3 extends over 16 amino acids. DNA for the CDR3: TGTGCCAGCAGTGATCTAGACGGCAGCTCCTACAATGAGCAGTTCTTC. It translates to CASSDLDGSSYNEQFF.

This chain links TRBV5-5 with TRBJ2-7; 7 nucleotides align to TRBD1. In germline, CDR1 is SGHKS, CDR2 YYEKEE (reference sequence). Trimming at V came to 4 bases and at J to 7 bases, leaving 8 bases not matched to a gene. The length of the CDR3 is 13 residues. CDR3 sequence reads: CASSPGTAREQYF. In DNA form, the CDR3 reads TGTGCCAGCAGCCCCGGGACAGCTCGAGAGCAGTACTTC.

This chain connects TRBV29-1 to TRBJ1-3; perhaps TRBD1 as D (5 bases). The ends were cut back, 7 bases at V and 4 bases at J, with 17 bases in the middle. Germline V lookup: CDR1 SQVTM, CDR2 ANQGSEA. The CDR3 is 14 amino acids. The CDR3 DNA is TGCAGCGCCCGACAGTCCTTGGGCGGAAACACCATATATTTT. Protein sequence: CSARQSLGGNTIYF. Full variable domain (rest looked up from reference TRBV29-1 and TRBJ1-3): SAVISQKPSRDICQRGTSLTIQCQVDSQVTMMFWYRQQPGQSLTLIATANQGSEATYESGFVIDKFPISRPNLTFSTLTVSNMSPEDSSIYLCSARQSLGGNTIYFGEGSWLTVV.

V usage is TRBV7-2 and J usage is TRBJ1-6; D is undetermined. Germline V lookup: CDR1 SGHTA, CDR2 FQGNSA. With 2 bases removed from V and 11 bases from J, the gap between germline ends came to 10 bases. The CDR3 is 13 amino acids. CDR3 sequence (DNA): TGTGCCAGCAGCTTACGGGAGAGTACACCCCTCCACTTT. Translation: CASSLRESTPLHF. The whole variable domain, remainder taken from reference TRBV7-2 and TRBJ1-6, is GAGVSQSPSNKVTEKGKDVELRCDPISGHTALYWYRQSLGQGLEFLIYFQGNSAPDKSGLPSDRFSAERTGGSVSTLTIQRTQQEDSAVYLCASSLRESTPLHFGNGTRLTVT.

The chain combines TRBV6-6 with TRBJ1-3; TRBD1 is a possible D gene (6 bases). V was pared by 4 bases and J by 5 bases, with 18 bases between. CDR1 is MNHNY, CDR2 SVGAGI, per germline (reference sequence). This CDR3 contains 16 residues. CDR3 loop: CASSFTPGQGRNTIYF. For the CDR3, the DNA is TGTGCCAGCAGTTTTACACCGGGACAAGGAAGAAACACCATATATTTT.

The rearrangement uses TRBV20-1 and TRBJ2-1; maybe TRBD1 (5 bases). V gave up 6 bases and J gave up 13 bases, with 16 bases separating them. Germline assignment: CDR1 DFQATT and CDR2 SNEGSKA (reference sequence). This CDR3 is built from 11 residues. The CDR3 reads CSAGLEQGQFF. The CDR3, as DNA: TGCAGTGCGGGTCTTGAGCAGGGCCAGTTCTTC.

This CDR3 reads CAISESEGSYEQYF. DNA for the CDR3: TGTGCCATCAGTGAGTCTGAGGGTTCCTACGAGCAGTACTTC. The J gene is TRBJ2-7, the V gene TRBV10-3, with TRBD2 as a possible D gene (5 bases). Trimming took 0 bases from V and 1 from J, leaving 7 bases between them. The germline V gene has CDR1 ENHRY and CDR2 SYGVKD. CDR3 length: 14 amino acids.

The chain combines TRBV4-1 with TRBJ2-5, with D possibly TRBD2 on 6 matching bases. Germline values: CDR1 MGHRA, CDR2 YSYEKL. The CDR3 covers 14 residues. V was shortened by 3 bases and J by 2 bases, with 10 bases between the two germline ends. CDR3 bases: TGCGCCAGCAGCCAGGGACTCGTTCAAGAGACCCAGTACTTC. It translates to CASSQGLVQETQYF.

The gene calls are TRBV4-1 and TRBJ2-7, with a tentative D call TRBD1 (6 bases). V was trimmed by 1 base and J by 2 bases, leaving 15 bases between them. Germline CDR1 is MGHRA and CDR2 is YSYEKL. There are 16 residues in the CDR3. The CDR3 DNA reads TGCGCCAGCAGCCAAGCGCCTGTCACAGGGACCTACGAGCAGTACTTC. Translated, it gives CASSQAPVTGTYEQYF.

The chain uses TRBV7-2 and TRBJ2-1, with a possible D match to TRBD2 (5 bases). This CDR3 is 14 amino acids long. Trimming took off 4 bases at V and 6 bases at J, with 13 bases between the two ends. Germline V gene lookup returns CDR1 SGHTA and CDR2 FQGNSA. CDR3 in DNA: TGTGCCAGCAGCTCCCCCATAGGACTCAATGAGCAGTTCTTC. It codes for CASSSPIGLNEQFF.